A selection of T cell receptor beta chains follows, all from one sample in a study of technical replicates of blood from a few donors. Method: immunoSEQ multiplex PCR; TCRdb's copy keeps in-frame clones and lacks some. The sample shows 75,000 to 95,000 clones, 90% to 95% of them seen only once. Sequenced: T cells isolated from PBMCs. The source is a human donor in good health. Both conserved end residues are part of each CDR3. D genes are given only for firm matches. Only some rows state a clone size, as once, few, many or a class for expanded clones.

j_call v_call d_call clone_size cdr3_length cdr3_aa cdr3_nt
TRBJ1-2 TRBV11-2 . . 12 CANRALNYGYTF TGTGCCAACAGGGCTTTGAACTATGGCTACACCTTC
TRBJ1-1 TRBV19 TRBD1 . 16 CASSISSGGPNTEAFF TGTGCCAGTAGTATATCGTCAGGGGGTCCGAACACTGAAGCTTTCTTT
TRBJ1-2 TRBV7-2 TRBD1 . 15 CASSSRTGGRYGYTF TGTGCCAGCAGCTCTCGGACAGGGGGGAGGTATGGCTACACCTTC
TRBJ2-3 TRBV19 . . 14 CAAEGPAPSDTQYF TGTGCTGCGGAGGGTCCAGCGCCCTCAGATACGCAGTATTTT
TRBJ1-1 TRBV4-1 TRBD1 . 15 CASSQVPTQGNEAFF TGCGCCAGCAGCCAAGTCCCCACACAGGGGAACGAAGCTTTCTTT
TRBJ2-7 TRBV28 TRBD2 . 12 CASGRDSYEQYF TGTGCCAGCGGGAGGGACTCCTACGAGCAGTACTTC
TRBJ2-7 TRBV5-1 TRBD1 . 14 CASSLRQGSYEQYF TGCGCCAGCAGCTTGAGACAGGGGAGCTACGAGCAGTACTTC
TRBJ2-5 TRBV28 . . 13 CASSGMQERTQYF TGTGCCAGCAGCGGGATGCAGGAGCGGACCCAGTACTTC
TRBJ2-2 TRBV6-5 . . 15 CASSYSTGSPGELFF TGTGCCAGCAGTTACTCAACAGGGAGTCCCGGGGAGCTGTTTTTT
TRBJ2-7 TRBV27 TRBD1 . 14 CASSLQGMLYEQYF TGTGCCAGCAGTCTACAGGGGATGCTCTACGAGCAGTACTTC
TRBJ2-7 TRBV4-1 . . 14 CASSQVSNSYEQYF TGCGCCAGCAGCCAAGTGAGCAACTCCTACGAGCAGTACTTC
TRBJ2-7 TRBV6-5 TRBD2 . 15 CASSYSNPSGYEQYF TGTGCCAGCAGTTACTCGAATCCTAGCGGGTACGAGCAGTACTTC
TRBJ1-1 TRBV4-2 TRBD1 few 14 CASSQAGQENEAFF TGTGCCAGCAGCCAAGCGGGACAGGAGAATGAAGCTTTCTTT
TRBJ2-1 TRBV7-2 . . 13 CASSLFTGYEQFF TGTGCCAGCAGCTTATTCACAGGGTATGAGCAGTTCTTC
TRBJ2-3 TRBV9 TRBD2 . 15 CASSVLAGGADTQYF TGTGCCAGCAGCGTACTAGCGGGGGGCGCAGATACGCAGTATTTT
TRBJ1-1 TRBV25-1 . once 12 CASTQGNTEAFF TGTGCCAGCACCCAGGGGAACACTGAAGCTTTCTTT
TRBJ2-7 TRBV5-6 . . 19 CASSLNPGETHGSYYEQYF TGTGCCAGCAGCTTGAATCCCGGGGAAACCCACGGATCTTACTACGAGCAGTACTTC
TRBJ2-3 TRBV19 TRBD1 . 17 CASSQTYLGQGTDTQYF TGTGCCAGTAGTCAGACCTACCTCGGACAGGGCACAGATACGCAGTATTTT
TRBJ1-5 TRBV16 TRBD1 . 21 CASSQSRDRGLLGNSNQPQHF TGTGCCAGCAGCCAATCGCGTGACAGGGGGCTATTAGGGAATAGCAATCAGCCCCAGCATTTT
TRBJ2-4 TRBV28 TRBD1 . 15 CASAYPGQGLNIQYF TGTGCCAGCGCCTATCCGGGACAGGGTTTGAACATTCAGTACTTC
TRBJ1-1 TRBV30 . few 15 CAWSLRDFFVTEAFF TGTGCCTGGAGTCTCCGGGACTTTTTCGTAACTGAAGCTTTCTTT
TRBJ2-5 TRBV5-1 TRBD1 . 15 CASSPGQGVGETQYF TGCGCCAGCAGCCCGGGACAGGGGGTAGGAGAGACCCAGTACTTC
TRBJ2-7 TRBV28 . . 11 CASSSYYEQYF TGTGCCAGCAGTTCCTACTACGAGCAGTACTTC
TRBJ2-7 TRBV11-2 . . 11 CASSLAYEQYF TGTGCCAGCTCCCTTGCCTACGAGCAGTACTTC
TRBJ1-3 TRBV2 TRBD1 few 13 CASRRDRGNTIYF TGTGCCAGCAGACGAGACAGGGGTAACACCATATATTTT
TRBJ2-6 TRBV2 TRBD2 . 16 CASSRGGDSGANVLTF TGTGCCAGCAGCCGCGGGGGAGACTCTGGGGCCAACGTCCTGACTTTC
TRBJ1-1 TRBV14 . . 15 CASSQGRGLNTEAFF TGTGCCAGCAGCCAAGGTCGGGGGTTGAACACTGAAGCTTTCTTT
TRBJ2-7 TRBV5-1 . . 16 CASSKDRLSSSYEQYF TGCGCCAGCAGCAAAGACAGGTTATCGAGCTCCTACGAGCAGTACTTC
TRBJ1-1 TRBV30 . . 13 CALGQGLWTEAFF TGTGCCCTGGGGCAGGGGCTGTGGACTGAAGCTTTCTTT
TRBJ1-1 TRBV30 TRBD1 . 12 CAWSSRGLGAFF TGTGCCTGGAGTTCCAGGGGGCTAGGTGCTTTCTTT
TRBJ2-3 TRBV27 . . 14 CASIGQGSTDTQYF TGTGCCAGCATCGGGCAGGGAAGCACAGATACGCAGTATTTT
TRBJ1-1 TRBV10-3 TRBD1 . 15 CAIRARVGGDTEAFF TGTGCCATCAGAGCGAGAGTAGGGGGCGACACTGAAGCTTTCTTT
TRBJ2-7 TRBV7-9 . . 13 CASSFLDSYEQYF TGTGCCAGCAGCTTCCTCGACAGTTACGAGCAGTACTTC
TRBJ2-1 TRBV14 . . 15 CASSPTRGSYNEQFF TGTGCCAGCAGCCCTACTCGGGGCTCCTACAATGAGCAGTTCTTC
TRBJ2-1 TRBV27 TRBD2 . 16 CASSFSGLAGGREQFF TGTGCCAGCAGTTTTTCTGGACTAGCGGGAGGGCGAGAGCAGTTCTTC
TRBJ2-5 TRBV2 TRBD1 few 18 CAISLRDRVPWSEETQYF TGTGCTATTAGCCTCCGGGACAGGGTGCCGTGGTCGGAAGAGACCCAGTACTTC
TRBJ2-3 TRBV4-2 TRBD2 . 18 CASSQDPFSGSVSDTQYF TGTGCCAGCAGCCAAGATCCTTTTAGCGGGAGTGTATCAGATACGCAGTATTTT
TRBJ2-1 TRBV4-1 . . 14 CASSQERGGDEQFF TGCGCCAGCAGCCAAGAAAGGGGGGGGGATGAGCAGTTCTTC
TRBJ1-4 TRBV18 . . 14 CASSPGVPNEKLFF TGTGCCAGCTCACCCGGGGTACCTAATGAAAAACTGTTTTTT
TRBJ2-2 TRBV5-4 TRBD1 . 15 CASSRDRENTGELFF TGTGCCAGCAGCCGGGACAGGGAGAACACCGGGGAGCTGTTTTTT
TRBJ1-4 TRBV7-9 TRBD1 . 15 CASTAGQNFNEKLFF TGTGCCAGCACTGCGGGACAGAACTTTAATGAAAAACTGTTTTTT
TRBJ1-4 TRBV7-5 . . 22 CVRSLQWTCHQGPPGTNEKLFF TGTGTCAGAAGCTTACAATGGACATGCCATCAGGGGCCCCCCGGGACTAATGAAAAACTGTTTTTT
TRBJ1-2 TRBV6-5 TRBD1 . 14 CASSQDRINYGYTF TGTGCCAGCAGCCAGGACAGGATTAACTATGGCTACACCTTC
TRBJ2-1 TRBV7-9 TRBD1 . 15 CASSLGQGAFSEQFF TGTGCCAGCAGCTTAGGTCAGGGGGCCTTCAGTGAGCAGTTCTTC
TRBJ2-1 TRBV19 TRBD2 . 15 CASSIPSGRSGEQFF TGTGCCAGTAGTATACCTAGCGGGAGAAGCGGTGAGCAGTTCTTC
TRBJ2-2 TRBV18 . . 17 CASSPPSRTANTGELFF TGTGCCAGCTCACCACCGAGTCGGACAGCGAACACCGGGGAGCTGTTTTTT
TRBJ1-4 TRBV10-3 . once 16 CAISDPGGATNEKLFF TGTGCCATCAGTGACCCCGGGGGGGCAACTAATGAAAAACTGTTTTTT
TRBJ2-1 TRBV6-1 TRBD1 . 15 CASSAGQGIYNEQFF TGTGCCAGCAGCGCCGGACAGGGCATATACAATGAGCAGTTCTTC
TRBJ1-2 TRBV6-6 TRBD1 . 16 CASSTLTSQGARGYTF TGTGCCAGCAGTACTCTAACCAGTCAGGGGGCTCGTGGCTACACCTTC
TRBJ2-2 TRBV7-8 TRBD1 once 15 CASSYRGRDTGELFF TGTGCCAGCAGCTACAGGGGAAGGGACACCGGGGAGCTGTTTTTT
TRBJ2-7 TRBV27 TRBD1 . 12 CASSSTGDEQYF TGTGCCAGCTCATCGACAGGGGACGAGCAGTACTTC